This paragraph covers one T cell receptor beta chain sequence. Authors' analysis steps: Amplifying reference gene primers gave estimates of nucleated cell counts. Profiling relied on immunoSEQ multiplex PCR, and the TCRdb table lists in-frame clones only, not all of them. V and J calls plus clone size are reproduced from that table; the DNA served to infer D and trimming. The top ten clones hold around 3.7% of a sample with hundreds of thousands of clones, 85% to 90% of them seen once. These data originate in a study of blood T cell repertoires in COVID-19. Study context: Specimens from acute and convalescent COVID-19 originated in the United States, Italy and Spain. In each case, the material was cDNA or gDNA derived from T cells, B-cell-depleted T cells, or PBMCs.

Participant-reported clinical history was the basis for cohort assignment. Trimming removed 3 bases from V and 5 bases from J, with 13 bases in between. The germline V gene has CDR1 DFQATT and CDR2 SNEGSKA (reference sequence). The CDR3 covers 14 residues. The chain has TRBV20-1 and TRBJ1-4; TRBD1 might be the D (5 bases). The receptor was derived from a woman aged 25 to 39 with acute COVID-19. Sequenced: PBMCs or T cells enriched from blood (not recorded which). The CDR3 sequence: CSASTGYLNEKLFF. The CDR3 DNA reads TGCAGTGCTAGTACAGGCTACTTAAATGAAAAACTGTTTTTT.